These T cell receptor beta chains were read from a single sample in a study of PD-1 blockade in classical Hodgkin lymphoma. Libraries were prepared by immunoSEQ multiplex PCR; TCRdb keeps only in-frame clonotypes and omits some of them. The data contain around 13,000 clones, roughly 82% of them singletons. The material sequenced was peripheral blood mononuclear cells (PBMCs), taken at baseline. The source of these receptors is a human donor with classical Hodgkin lymphoma. Each CDR3 is given with its conserved first and last residue.

j_call cdr3_length v_call cdr3_aa
TRBJ1-3 14 TRBV5-1 CASSLGGAGNTIYF
TRBJ2-2 15 TRBV5-1 CASSLGNSGTGELFF
TRBJ1-6 18 TRBV5-6 CASSLVAGASSYNSPLHF
TRBJ2-5 14 TRBV6-5 CASSYYGARETQYF
TRBJ2-7 15 TRBV19 CASSKPSGATYEQYF
TRBJ1-1 17 TRBV6-1 CASSAVGGWESGAEAFF
TRBJ2-1 16 TRBV28 CASSLSTGSLYNEQFF
TRBJ2-7 12 TRBV7-9 CASSPAGREQYF
TRBJ1-1 12 TRBV5-4 CASSLDGSEAFF
TRBJ2-5 19 TRBV4-2 CASSQIQSPQGLFGETQYF
TRBJ1-6 14 TRBV18 CASSGRGANSPLHF
TRBJ2-7 14 TRBV7-6 CASSLREGAYEQYF
TRBJ2-3 13 TRBV18 CASSQGATDTQYF
TRBJ1-2 16 TRBV4-1 CASSQDYRTKLNGYTF
TRBJ2-5 15 TRBV6-1 CASSESAGGGETQYF
TRBJ2-7 15 TRBV28 CASSLPGDRGYEQYF
TRBJ1-2 15 TRBV7-9 CASSPTGGRNYGYTF
TRBJ2-1 19 TRBV13 CASGPLGTEGLAAGNEQFF
TRBJ1-1 16 TRBV18 CASSPQLGRLNTEAFF
TRBJ2-5 17 TRBV5-4 CASSLALAGKSGETQYF
TRBJ2-5 15 TRBV5-1 CASSAPTGNQETQYF
TRBJ1-2 14 TRBV11-2 CASRRGGGLNGYTF
TRBJ2-7 15 TRBV11-2 CASSLEWGKTYEQYF
TRBJ2-7 16 TRBV6-6 CASSYSEEVLSYEQYF
TRBJ2-5 16 TRBV7-2 CASSLKRLPPQETQYF
TRBJ2-3 15 TRBV5-1 CASTGGQFPTDTQYF
TRBJ1-3 15 TRBV30 CAWRDGPSSGNTIYF
TRBJ2-1 12 TRBV9 CASSAVGGEQFF
TRBJ2-7 15 TRBV7-3 CASSLLNSPAYEQYF
TRBJ2-3 15 TRBV7-3 CASSLTQASTDTQYF
- 13 TRBV18 CASSPTRDHEQYF
TRBJ1-2 13 TRBV5-6 CASSSDRGYGYTF
TRBJ1-6 15 TRBV4-1 CASSQGGSYNSPLHF
TRBJ2-2 15 TRBV7-3 CASSLSETNTGELFF
TRBJ2-3 11 TRBV20-1 CSAELEDTQYF
TRBJ2-1 15 TRBV6-5 CASSPTGQGSYEQFF
TRBJ2-1 14 TRBV19 CASSSRDAYNEQFF
TRBJ2-7 16 TRBV10-3 CAISEYRTPTYDEQYF
TRBJ2-5 13 TRBV5-1 CASSSLSRETQYF
TRBJ2-6 15 TRBV7-9 CASSTGGSGANVLTF
TRBJ2-1 13 TRBV5-1 CASSLDSYNEQFF